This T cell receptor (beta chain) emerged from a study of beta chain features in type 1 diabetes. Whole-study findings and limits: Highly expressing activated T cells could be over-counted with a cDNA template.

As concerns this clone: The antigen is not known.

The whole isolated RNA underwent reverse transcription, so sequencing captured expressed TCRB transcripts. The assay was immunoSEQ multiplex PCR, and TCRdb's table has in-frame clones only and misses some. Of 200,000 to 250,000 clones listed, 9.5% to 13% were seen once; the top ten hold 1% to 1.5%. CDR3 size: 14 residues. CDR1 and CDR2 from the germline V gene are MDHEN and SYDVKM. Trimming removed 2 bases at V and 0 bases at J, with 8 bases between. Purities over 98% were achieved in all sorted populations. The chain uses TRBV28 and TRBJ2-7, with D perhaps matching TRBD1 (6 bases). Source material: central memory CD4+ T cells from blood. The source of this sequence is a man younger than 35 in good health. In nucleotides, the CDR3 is TGTGCCAGCAGTTTACAGGGGACCTCCTACGAGCAGTACTTC. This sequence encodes CASSLQGTSYEQYF.